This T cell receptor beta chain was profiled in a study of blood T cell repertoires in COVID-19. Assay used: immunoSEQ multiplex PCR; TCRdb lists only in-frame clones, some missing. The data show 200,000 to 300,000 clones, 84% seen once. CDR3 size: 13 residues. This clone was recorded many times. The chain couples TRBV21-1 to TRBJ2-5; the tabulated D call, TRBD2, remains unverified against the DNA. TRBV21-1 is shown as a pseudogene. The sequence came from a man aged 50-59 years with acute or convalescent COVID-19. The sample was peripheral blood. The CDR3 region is CAITASEEETQYF. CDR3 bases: TGTGCCATTACGGCCTCAGAGGAAGAGACCCAGTACTTC.